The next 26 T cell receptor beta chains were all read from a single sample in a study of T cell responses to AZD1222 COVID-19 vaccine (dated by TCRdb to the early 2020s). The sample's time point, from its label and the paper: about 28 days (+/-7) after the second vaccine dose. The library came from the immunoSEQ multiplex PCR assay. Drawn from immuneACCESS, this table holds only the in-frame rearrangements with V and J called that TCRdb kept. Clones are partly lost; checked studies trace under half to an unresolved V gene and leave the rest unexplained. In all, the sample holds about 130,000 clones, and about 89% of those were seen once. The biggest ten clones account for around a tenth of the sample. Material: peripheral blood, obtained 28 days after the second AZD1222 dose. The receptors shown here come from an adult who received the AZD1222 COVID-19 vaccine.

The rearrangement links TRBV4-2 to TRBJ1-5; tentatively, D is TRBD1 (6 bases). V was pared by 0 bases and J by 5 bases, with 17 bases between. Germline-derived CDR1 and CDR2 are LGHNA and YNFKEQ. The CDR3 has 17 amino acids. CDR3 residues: CASSQDLGGRSDQPQHF. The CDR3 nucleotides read TGTGCCAGCAGCCAAGATCTGGGGGGGCGGTCGGATCAGCCCCAGCATTTT.

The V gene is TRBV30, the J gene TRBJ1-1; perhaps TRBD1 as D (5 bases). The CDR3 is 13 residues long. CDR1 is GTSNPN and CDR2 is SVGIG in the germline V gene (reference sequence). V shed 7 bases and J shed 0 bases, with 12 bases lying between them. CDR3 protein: CASGTDMNTEAFF. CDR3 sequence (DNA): TGTGCCTCCGGGACGGACATGAACACTGAAGCTTTCTTT.

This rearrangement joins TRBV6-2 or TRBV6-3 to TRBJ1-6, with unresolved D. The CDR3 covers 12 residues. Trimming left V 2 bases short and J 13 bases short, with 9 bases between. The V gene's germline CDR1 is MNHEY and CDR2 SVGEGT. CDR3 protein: CASSYKSLPLHF. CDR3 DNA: TGTGCCAGCAGTTACAAATCTCTTCCCCTCCACTTT.

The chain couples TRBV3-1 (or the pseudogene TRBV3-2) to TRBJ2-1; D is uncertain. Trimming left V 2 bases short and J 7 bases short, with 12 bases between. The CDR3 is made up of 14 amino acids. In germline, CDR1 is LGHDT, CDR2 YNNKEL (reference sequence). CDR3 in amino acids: CASSQRGPGNEQFF. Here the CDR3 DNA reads TGTGCCAGCAGCCAACGAGGCCCCGGGAATGAGCAGTTCTTC.

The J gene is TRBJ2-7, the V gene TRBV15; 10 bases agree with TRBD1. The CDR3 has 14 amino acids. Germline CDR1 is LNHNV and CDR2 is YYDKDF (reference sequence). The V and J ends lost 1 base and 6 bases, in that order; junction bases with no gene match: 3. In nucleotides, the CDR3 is TGTGCCACCAGCAGAGGACAGGGGGCGAGCGAGCAGTACTTC. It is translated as CATSRGQGASEQYF.

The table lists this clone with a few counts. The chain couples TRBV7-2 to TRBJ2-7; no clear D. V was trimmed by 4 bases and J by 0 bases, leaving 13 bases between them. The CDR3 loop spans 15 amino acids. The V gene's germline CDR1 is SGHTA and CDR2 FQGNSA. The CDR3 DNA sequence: TGTGCCAGCAGCTCAAATGTCGTGAGCTCCTACGAGCAGTACTTC. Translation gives CASSSNVVSSYEQYF.

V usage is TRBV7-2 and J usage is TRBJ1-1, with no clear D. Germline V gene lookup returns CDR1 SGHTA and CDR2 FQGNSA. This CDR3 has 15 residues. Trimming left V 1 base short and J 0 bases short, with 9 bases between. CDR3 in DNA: TGTGCCAGCAGCTTAGAGCCGATACTGAACACTGAAGCTTTCTTT. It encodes CASSLEPILNTEAFF.

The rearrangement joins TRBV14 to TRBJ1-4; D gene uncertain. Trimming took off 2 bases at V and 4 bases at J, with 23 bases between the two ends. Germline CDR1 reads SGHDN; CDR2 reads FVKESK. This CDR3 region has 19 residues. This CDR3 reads CASSQSLWSRVGDNEKLFF. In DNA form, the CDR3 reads TGTGCCAGCAGCCAATCCCTATGGAGCAGAGTTGGGGATAATGAAAAACTGTTTTTT.

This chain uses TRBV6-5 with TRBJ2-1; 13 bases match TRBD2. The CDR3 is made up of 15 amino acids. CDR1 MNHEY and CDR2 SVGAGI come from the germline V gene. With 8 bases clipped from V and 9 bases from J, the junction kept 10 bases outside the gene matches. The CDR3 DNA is TGTGCCAGCCGGACTAGCGGGGGTCGCGGGGGTGAGCAGTTCTTC. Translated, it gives CASRTSGGRGGEQFF.

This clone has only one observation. The CDR3 sequence is CAWSVLNTEAFF. The DNA for the CDR3 is TGTGCCTGGAGTGTACTGAACACTGAAGCTTTCTTT. The genes are TRBV30 and TRBJ1-1; D not certain. V was clipped by 0 bases and J by 0 bases, with 2 bases between them. This CDR3 region has 12 residues. Germline V gives CDR1 GTSNPN, CDR2 SVGIG (reference sequence).

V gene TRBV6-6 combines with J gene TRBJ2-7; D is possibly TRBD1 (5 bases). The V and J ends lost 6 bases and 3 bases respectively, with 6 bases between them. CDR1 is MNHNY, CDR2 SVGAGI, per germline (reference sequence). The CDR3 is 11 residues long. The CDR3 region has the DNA TGTGCCAGCAGGACAGACTACGAGCAGTACTTC. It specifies CASRTDYEQYF.

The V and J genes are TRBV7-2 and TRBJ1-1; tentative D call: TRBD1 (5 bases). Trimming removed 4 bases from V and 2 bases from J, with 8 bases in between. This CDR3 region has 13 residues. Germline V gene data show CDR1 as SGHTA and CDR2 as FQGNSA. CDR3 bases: TGTGCCAGCAGCTGGACACCCAACACTGAAGCTTTCTTT. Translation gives CASSWTPNTEAFF.

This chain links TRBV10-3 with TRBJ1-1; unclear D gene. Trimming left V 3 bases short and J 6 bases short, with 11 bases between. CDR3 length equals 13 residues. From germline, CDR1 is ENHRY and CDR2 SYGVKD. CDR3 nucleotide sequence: TGTGCCATCAGTGACTATCAGGTTCCTGAAGCTTTCTTT. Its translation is CAISDYQVPEAFF.

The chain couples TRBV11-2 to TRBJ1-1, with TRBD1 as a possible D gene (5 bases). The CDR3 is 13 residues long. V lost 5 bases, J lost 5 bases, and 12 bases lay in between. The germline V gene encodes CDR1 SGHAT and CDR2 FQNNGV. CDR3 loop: CASSPGSQTEAFF. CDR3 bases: TGTGCCAGCAGCCCAGGGAGTCAGACTGAAGCTTTCTTT. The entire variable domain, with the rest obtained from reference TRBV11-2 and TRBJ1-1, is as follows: EAGVAQSPRYKIIEKRQSVAFWCNPISGHATLYWYQQILGQGPKLLIQFQNNGVVDDSQLPKDRFSAERLKGVDSTLKIQPAKLEDSAVYLCASSPGSQTEAFFGQGTRLTVV.

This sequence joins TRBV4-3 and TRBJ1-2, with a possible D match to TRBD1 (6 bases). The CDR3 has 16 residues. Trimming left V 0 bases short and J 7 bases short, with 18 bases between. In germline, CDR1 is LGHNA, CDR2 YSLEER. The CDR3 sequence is CASSQDFRGSLGGYTF. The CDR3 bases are TGCGCCAGCAGCCAAGATTTCAGGGGCTCTCTGGGTGGCTACACCTTC.

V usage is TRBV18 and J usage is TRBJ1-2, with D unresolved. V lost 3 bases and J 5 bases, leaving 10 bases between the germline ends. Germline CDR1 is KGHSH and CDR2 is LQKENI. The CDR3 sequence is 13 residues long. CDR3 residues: CASSPAGPYGYTF. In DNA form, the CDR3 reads TGTGCCAGCTCACCGGCGGGTCCGTATGGCTACACCTTC. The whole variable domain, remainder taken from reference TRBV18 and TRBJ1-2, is NAGVMQNPRHLVRRRGQEARLRCSPMKGHSHVYWYRQLPEEGLKFMVYLQKENIIDESGMPKERFSAEFPKEGPSILRIQQVVRGDSAAYFCASSPAGPYGYTFGSGTRLTVV.

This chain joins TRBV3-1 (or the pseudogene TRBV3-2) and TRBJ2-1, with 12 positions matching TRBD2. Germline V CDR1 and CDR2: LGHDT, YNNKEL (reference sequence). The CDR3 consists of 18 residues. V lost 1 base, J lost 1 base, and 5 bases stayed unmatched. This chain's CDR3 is CASSQVTSGRYSYNEQFF. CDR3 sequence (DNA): TGTGCCAGCAGCCAAGTAACTAGCGGGAGGTATTCCTACAATGAGCAGTTCTTC.

The CDR3 nucleotides are TGTGCCAGCAGGCCCTCCGGACAGGGTACAAGTGAGCAGTTCTTC. Encoded protein: CASRPSGQGTSEQFF. The rearrangement joins TRBV6-5 to TRBJ2-1; 8 nucleotides match TRBD1. Unmatched junction bases numbered 13, after V lost 6 bases and J lost 9 bases. In germline, CDR1 is MNHEY, CDR2 SVGAGI. The CDR3 loop spans 15 amino acids.

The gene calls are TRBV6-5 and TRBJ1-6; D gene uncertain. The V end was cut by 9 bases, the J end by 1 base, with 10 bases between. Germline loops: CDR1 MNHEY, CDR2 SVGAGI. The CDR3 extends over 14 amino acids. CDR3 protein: CASGSRSYNSPLHF. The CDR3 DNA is TGTGCCAGTGGGAGTAGGTCCTATAATTCACCCCTCCACTTT.

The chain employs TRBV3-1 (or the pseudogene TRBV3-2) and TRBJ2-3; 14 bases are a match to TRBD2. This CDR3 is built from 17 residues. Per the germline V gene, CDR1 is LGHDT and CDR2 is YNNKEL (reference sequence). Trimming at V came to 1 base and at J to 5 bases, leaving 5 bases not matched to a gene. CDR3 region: CASSQGLGTSGRDTQYF. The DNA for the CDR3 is TGTGCCAGCAGCCAAGGCCTCGGGACTAGCGGGAGAGATACGCAGTATTTT.

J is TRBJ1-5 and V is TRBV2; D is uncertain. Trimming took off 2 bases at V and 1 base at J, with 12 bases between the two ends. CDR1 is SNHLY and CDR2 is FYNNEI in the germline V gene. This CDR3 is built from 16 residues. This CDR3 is CASSENSFGSNQPQHF. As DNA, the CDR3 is TGTGCCAGCAGTGAAAACAGCTTTGGGAGCAATCAGCCCCAGCATTTT.

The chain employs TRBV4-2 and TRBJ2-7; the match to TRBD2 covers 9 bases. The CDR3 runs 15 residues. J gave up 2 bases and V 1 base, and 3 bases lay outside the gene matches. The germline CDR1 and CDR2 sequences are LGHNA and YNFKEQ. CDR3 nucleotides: TGTGCCAGCAGCCAAGGCGCTAGCGGGACCTACGAGCAGTACTTC. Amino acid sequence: CASSQGASGTYEQYF.

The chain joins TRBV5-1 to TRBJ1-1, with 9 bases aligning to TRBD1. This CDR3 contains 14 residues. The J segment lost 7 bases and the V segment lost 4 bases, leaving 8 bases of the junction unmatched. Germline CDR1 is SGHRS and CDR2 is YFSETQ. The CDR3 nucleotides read TGCGCCAGCAGCATGACAGGGGGTGGTGATGAAGCTTTCTTT. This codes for CASSMTGGGDEAFF.

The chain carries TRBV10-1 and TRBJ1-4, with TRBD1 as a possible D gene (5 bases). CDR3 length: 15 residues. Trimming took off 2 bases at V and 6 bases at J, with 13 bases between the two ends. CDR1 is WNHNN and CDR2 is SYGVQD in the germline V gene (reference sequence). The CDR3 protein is CASSETPGDYEKLFF. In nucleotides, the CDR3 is TGCGCCAGCAGTGAGACCCCCGGGGACTATGAAAAACTGTTTTTT.

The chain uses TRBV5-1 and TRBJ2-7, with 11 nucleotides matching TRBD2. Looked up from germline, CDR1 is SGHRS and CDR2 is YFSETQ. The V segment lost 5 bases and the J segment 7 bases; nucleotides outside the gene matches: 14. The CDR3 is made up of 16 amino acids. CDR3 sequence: CASRQGVLAGEGEQYF. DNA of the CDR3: TGCGCCAGCAGGCAGGGGGTACTAGCGGGAGAGGGAGAGCAGTACTTC.

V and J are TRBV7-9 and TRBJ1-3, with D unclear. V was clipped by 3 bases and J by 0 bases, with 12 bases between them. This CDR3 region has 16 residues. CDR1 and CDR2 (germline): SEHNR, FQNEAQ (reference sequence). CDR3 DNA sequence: TGTGCCAGCAGCTTGGACCGGAGAGTCTCTGGAAACACCATATATTTT. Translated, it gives CASSLDRRVSGNTIYF.